Each of the 25 T cell receptor beta chains below was sequenced from the same sample in a study of untreated major depressive disorder. Study results and limitations: TRBV05-01 (Vbeta 5.1) usage was higher in CD4+ T cells of depressed patients than controls.

Their recognized antigens are unknown. The data were produced by immunoSEQ multiplex PCR, yet TCRdb's version contains in-frame clones alone and is incomplete. This sample carries under 20,000 clones, more than 90% of them seen once, and the ten largest clones take 0.6%. Sequencing was carried out using CD4+ T cells from PBMCs. The receptors originated from a woman aged 40 to 50 with major depressive disorder.

The V call is TRBV5-1, the J call TRBJ2-3; 11 positions agree with TRBD2. CDR1 and CDR2 from the germline V gene are SGHRS and YFSETQ. With 0 bases clipped from V and 2 bases from J, the junction kept 8 bases outside the gene matches. CDR3 length: 18 amino acids. The CDR3 is CASSLEGGTSGHTDTQYF. In DNA form, the CDR3 reads TGCGCCAGCAGCTTGGAAGGAGGGACTAGCGGACACACAGATACGCAGTATTTT. The variable domain in full, with the rest retrieved from reference TRBV5-1 and TRBJ2-3, is KAGVTQTPRYLIKTRGQQVTLSCSPISGHRSVSWYQQTPGQGLQFLFEYFSETQRNKGNFPGRFSGRQFSNSRSEMNVSTLELGDSALYLCASSLEGGTSGHTDTQYFGPGTRLTVL.

The chain carries TRBV2 and TRBJ1-3, with 7 bases identical to TRBD1. V shed 4 bases, J shed 0 bases, and the junction held 12 bases outside the gene matches. The germline V gene encodes CDR1 SNHLY and CDR2 FYNNEI. The CDR3 loop spans 18 amino acids. CDR3 loop: CASSVPRDSFISGNTIYF. In nucleotides, the CDR3 is TGTGCCAGCAGTGTCCCAAGGGACAGCTTCATCTCTGGAAACACCATATATTTT.

CDR3 coding DNA: TGTGCCAGCTCACCAGGCGAGGTCGGCGAGCAGTACTTC. Translated, it gives CASSPGEVGEQYF. The chain has TRBV18 and TRBJ2-7; no firm D call. Germline loops: CDR1 KGHSH, CDR2 LQKENI. The V end was cut by 2 bases, the J end by 6 bases, with 11 bases between. The CDR3 extends over 13 amino acids.

V is TRBV4-3 and J is TRBJ2-1; 7 positions match TRBD1. V lost 2 bases and J lost 10; bases outside the gene matches: 5. The CDR3 is 13 amino acids. The V gene's germline CDR1 is LGHNA and CDR2 YSLEER. The DNA for the CDR3 is TGCGCCAGCAGCCAACAACAGGGGATGGAGCAGTTCTTC. Residues: CASSQQQGMEQFF.

The chain links TRBV13 to TRBJ2-3; 8 bases match TRBD2. The germline V gene has CDR1 PRHDT and CDR2 FYEKMQ (reference sequence). V lost 2 bases to trimming and J lost 3 bases; unmatched junction nucleotides: 4. The CDR3 runs 15 residues. The CDR3 here is CASSLRAGGTDTQYF. CDR3 DNA: TGTGCCAGCAGCTTAAGGGCGGGGGGTACAGATACGCAGTATTTT.

The J gene is TRBJ2-1, the V gene TRBV19, with 8 bases aligning to TRBD2. Germline V gives CDR1 LNHDA, CDR2 SQIVND (reference sequence). Trimming at V came to 6 bases and at J to 6 bases, leaving 4 bases not matched to a gene. The CDR3 totals 13 residues. CDR3 DNA: TGTGCCAGTAGCCTAAGCGGGAGCAATGAGCAGTTCTTC. It specifies CASSLSGSNEQFF.

This clone was found once. The chain uses TRBV18 and TRBJ2-7; no clear D gene. The CDR3 length is 13 residues. From germline, CDR1 is KGHSH and CDR2 LQKENI. Trimming pared 3 bases from V and 4 bases from J, leaving 10 bases between. The CDR3 sequence is CASSPSGRYEQYV. DNA for the CDR3: TGTGCCAGCTCACCGTCAGGACGATACGAGCAGTACGTC.

This chain connects TRBV5-1 to TRBJ2-2, with D unresolved. Germline V gene data show CDR1 as SGHRS and CDR2 as YFSETQ. V lost 6 bases and J 0 bases, leaving 12 bases between the germline ends. This CDR3 region has 15 residues. CDR3 bases: TGCGCCAGCACTCACGTAGACGCGAACACCGGGGAGCTGTTTTTT. This sequence encodes CASTHVDANTGELFF.

The chain recombines TRBV2 with TRBJ1-2, with TRBD1 as a possible D gene (5 bases). Germline V lookup: CDR1 SNHLY, CDR2 FYNNEI. Between the trimmed V and J ends, which lost 2 bases and 8 bases, there was a span of 12 bases. This CDR3 contains 13 residues. CDR3 residues: CASSEYKGQGYTF. CDR3 sequence (DNA): TGTGCCAGCAGTGAATACAAGGGGCAAGGCTACACCTTC.

The V and J genes are TRBV7-2 and TRBJ1-1; TRBD1 is a possible D gene (5 bases). The V end lost 7 bases, the J end lost 4 bases, and 19 bases lay between the germline ends. The germline CDR1 and CDR2 sequences are SGHTA and FQGNSA. This CDR3 spans 15 amino acids. The CDR3 nucleotides read TGTGCCAGCATCCAAGGGGTCGCGGAAAGCACTGAAGCTTTCTTT. Translating gives CASIQGVAESTEAFF.

The CDR3 DNA follows: TGTGCCAGCAGCCAAGGGACATTGTCAAAGCAGTACGTC. Its protein product is CASSQGTLSKQYV. The V call is TRBV14, the J call TRBJ2-7, with D perhaps matching TRBD1 (5 bases). V was clipped by 1 base and J by 8 bases, with 12 bases between them. The CDR3 contains 13 residues. Germline-derived CDR1 and CDR2 are SGHDN and FVKESK.

The rearrangement links TRBV15 to TRBJ2-7; TRBD1 is a possible D gene (6 bases). CDR1 LNHNV and CDR2 YYDKDF come from the germline V gene (reference sequence). This CDR3 contains 17 residues. Trimming left V 2 bases short and J 3 bases short, with 20 bases between. The CDR3 DNA sequence: TGTGCCACCAGCAGACTTACCACAGGGAGTCGGGTCTACGAGCAGTACTTC. As protein: CATSRLTTGSRVYEQYF. Combining the CDR3 with reference TRBV15 and TRBJ2-7 gives the whole variable domain DAMVIQNPRYQVTQFGKPVTLSCSQTLNHNVMYWYQQKSSQAPKLLFHYYDKDFNNEADTPDNFQSRRPNTSFCFLDIRSPGLGDTAMYLCATSRLTTGSRVYEQYFGPGTRLTVT.

V and J are TRBV19 and TRBJ1-1; D unclear. CDR1 and CDR2 from the germline V gene are LNHDA and SQIVND (reference sequence). This CDR3 contains 16 residues. Trimming left V 0 bases short and J 5 bases short, with 16 bases between. In DNA, the CDR3 is TGTGCCAGTAGTATAGATCTATCCCAAAAAAGGACTGAAGCTTTCTTT. The encoded protein is CASSIDLSQKRTEAFF. The full variable domain, completed using reference TRBV19 and TRBJ1-1, is DGGITQSPKYLFRKEGQNVTLSCEQNLNHDAMYWYRQDPGQGLRLIYYSQIVNDFQKGDIAEGYSVSREKKESFPLTVTSAQKNPTAFYLCASSIDLSQKRTEAFFGQGTRLTVV.

The chain combines TRBV7-9 with TRBJ1-5; unclear D gene. Germline lookup yields CDR1 SEHNR and CDR2 FQNEAQ (reference sequence). There are 15 residues in the CDR3. The ends were cut back, 0 bases at V and 2 bases at J, with 8 bases in the middle. The DNA for the CDR3 is TGTGCCAGCAGCTTAGCCGGTTCGGGCAATCAGCCCCAGCATTTT. This translates into CASSLAGSGNQPQHF.

J is TRBJ1-5 and V is TRBV2; D might be TRBD1 (6 bases). The germline V gene encodes CDR1 SNHLY and CDR2 FYNNEI. The CDR3 sequence is 15 residues long. V lost 1 base to trimming and J lost 4 bases, with 11 bases between them. CDR3 sequence: CASSEGGQNNQPQHF. In DNA, the CDR3 is TGTGCCAGCAGTGAAGGTGGACAGAATAATCAGCCCCAGCATTTT.

This chain links TRBV28 with TRBJ1-2, with 12 bases matching TRBD1. Germline CDR1 reads MDHEN; CDR2 reads SYDVKM. V was pared by 3 bases and J by 14 bases, with 4 bases of the junction left unmatched. The CDR3 is 12 residues long. As DNA, the CDR3 is TGTGCCAGCAGTTTGGGGACAGGGGGCTTTACCTTC. Protein sequence: CASSLGTGGFTF.

CDR3 DNA sequence: TGTGCCAGTAGGACAGGGGGCGCATTATATGGAAACACCATATATTTT. It codes for CASRTGGALYGNTIYF. J is TRBJ1-3 and V is TRBV19; 10 positions agree with TRBD1. CDR3 length equals 16 residues. CDR1 and CDR2 (germline): LNHDA, SQIVND (reference sequence). Losses at the gene ends were 6 bases for V and 3 bases for J; bases not matched to a gene: 8.

The rearrangement joins TRBV11-2 to TRBJ2-1; D possibly corresponds to TRBD1 (6 bases). This CDR3 comprises 15 residues. V was trimmed by 3 bases and J by 0 bases, leaving 9 bases between them. Germline-derived CDR1 and CDR2 are SGHAT and FQNNGV. This chain's CDR3 is CASSLGASSYNEQFF. The CDR3 coding sequence is TGTGCCAGCAGCTTGGGGGCGAGCTCCTACAATGAGCAGTTCTTC. Together with reference TRBV11-2 and TRBJ2-1, the CDR3 gives the full variable domain: EAGVAQSPRYKIIEKRQSVAFWCNPISGHATLYWYQQILGQGPKLLIQFQNNGVVDDSQLPKDRFSAERLKGVDSTLKIQPAKLEDSAVYLCASSLGASSYNEQFFGPGTRLTVL.

The rearrangement joins TRBV5-6 to TRBJ1-4; 7 bases map to TRBD1. Germline loops: CDR1 SGHDT, CDR2 YYEEEE. V shed 4 bases, J shed 4 bases, and the junction held 4 bases outside the gene matches. The CDR3 length is 14 residues. The CDR3: CASSLGQINEKLFF. CDR3 in DNA: TGTGCCAGCAGCCTGGGACAGATTAATGAAAAACTGTTTTTT.

The V and J genes are TRBV27 and TRBJ1-2, with D hard to call. The ends were cut back, 6 bases at V and 4 bases at J, with 12 bases in the middle. This CDR3 spans 13 amino acids. Germline-derived CDR1 and CDR2 are MNHEY and SMNVEV (reference sequence). The DNA for the CDR3 is TGTGCCAGCAGCCGAGGGCAGTTCTATGGCTACACCTTC. Encoded protein: CASSRGQFYGYTF.

This clone was detected once. V usage is TRBV7-6 and J usage is TRBJ2-7, with D uncertain. The germline V gene encodes CDR1 SGHVS and CDR2 FNYEAQ. V shed 3 bases and J shed 3 bases, with 12 bases lying between them. The CDR3 is 14 residues long. DNA for the CDR3: TGTGCCAGCAGCTTGACCCCTTCAGGCTACGAGCAGTACTTC. This codes for CASSLTPSGYEQYF.

The V call is TRBV10-1, the J call TRBJ2-3, with no clear D. CDR1 WNHNN and CDR2 SYGVQD come from the germline V gene (reference sequence). The CDR3 totals 14 residues. The V gene lost 10 bases and the J gene lost 2 bases, with 16 bases spanning the gap. CDR3 protein: CATSSGGPTDTQYF. CDR3 bases: TGCGCCACCTCGTCGGGCGGTCCCACAGATACGCAGTATTTT.

The chain recombines TRBV21-1 with TRBJ1-6; the listed D gene, TRBD1, was not tested against the DNA. TRBV21-1 is deemed a pseudogene. The CDR3 covers 16 residues. CDR3 sequence reads: CASSQGDRKTNSPLHF. The CDR3 DNA sequence: TGTGCCAGCTCCCAGGGGGACAGGAAAACAAATTCACCCCTCCACTTT.

The genes are TRBV18 and TRBJ1-2; TRBD1 aligns across 9 bases. CDR3 length: 15 residues. Germline V gives CDR1 KGHSH, CDR2 LQKENI. J was trimmed by 5 bases and V by 8 bases; bases with no gene match: 12. For the CDR3, the DNA is TGTGCCAGCCAACCGGGACAGGGACCTCGTTATGGCTACACCTTC. Encoded protein: CASQPGQGPRYGYTF.

This clone was found once. V gene TRBV19 combines with J gene TRBJ1-5, with a tentative D call TRBD1 (5 bases). The CDR3 has 15 residues. The germline gives CDR1 LNHDA, CDR2 SQIVND (reference sequence). Between the trimmed V and J ends, which lost 1 base and 2 bases, there was a span of 9 bases. CDR3 DNA sequence: TGTGCCAGTAGTATAGTCATGGGGGGCAATCAGCCCCAGCATTTT. Translation gives CASSIVMGGNQPQHF.